These 27 T cell receptor beta chains were all obtained from the same sample, sequenced in a study of T cells expressing NK-cell markers. Each CDR3 protein gets one entry in TCRdb, which reprocessed the 5' RACE reads and gives no DNA. The sample has fewer than 300,000 distinct CDR3 sequences. Material: blood T cells: a sorted CD56 or NKG2C T cell subset, CD4+ or CD8+ T cells, or bulk PBMC T cells (not recorded which). The receptors were sampled from a woman aged 18-70 years in good health.

The CDR3 loop is CASSYQRLAGDDEQFF. The rearrangement uses TRBV6-5 and TRBJ2-1; TCRdb proposes TRBD2, but this gene call is untestable without DNA. This CDR3 contains 16 residues. Germline values: CDR1 MNHEY, CDR2 SVGAGI.

V usage is TRBV4-1 and J usage is TRBJ2-5; TCRdb names TRBD1, which stays unverified in the absence of DNA. Germline V lookup: CDR1 MGHRA, CDR2 YSYEKL. The CDR3 has 17 residues. The CDR3 reads CASSQGVKSGVGETQYF.

V and J are TRBV24-1 and TRBJ2-3; no DNA is available, so the TRBD2 call from TCRdb remains unchecked. From germline, CDR1 is KGHDR and CDR2 SFDVKD. The CDR3 extends over 13 amino acids. The CDR3 here is CATSDYLVDTQYF.

This chain uses TRBV29-1 with TRBJ2-4; lacking DNA, the TRBD2 call made by TCRdb goes unchecked. The CDR3 sequence is 15 residues long. Germline V gene lookup returns CDR1 SQVTM and CDR2 ANQGSEA. The CDR3 here is CSVEALAGAKNIQYF.

The V and J genes are TRBV2 and TRBJ2-7; lacking DNA, the TRBD1 call made by TCRdb goes unchecked. The germline V gene encodes CDR1 SNHLY and CDR2 FYNNEI. The CDR3 loop spans 11 amino acids. The CDR3 loop reads CASRTGYEQYF.

The rearrangement links TRBV5-4 to TRBJ2-1; TCRdb gives TRBD2 as the D gene, but with no DNA this cannot be confirmed. The V gene's germline CDR1 is SGHNT and CDR2 YYREEE (reference sequence). CDR3 length: 17 residues. The CDR3 here is CASSPTSGTSGRALQFF.

V and J are TRBV12-5 and TRBJ2-3; the TRBD1 assignment by TCRdb is unverifiable without DNA. This CDR3 comprises 14 residues. In germline, CDR1 is LGHNT, CDR2 FRNRAP. The CDR3 protein is CASGTGGSTDTQYF.

This chain joins TRBV11-2 and TRBJ2-5; TCRdb indicates TRBD1, and absent DNA this call remains unverified. The CDR3 sequence is 13 residues long. Germline lookup yields CDR1 SGHAT and CDR2 FQNNGV. CDR3 loop: CASSSPVGATQYF.

The chain employs TRBV2 and TRBJ1-1. Per germline, CDR1 SNHLY and CDR2 FYNNEI. CDR3 length equals 12 residues. This CDR3 is CAGRRLNTEAFF.

CDR3 residues: CAWTGSTGKTGELFF. This chain joins TRBV30 and TRBJ2-2; TCRdb reports TRBD1, a call that lacks DNA to check it against. The CDR3 loop spans 15 amino acids. Germline CDR1 and CDR2: GTSNPN and SVGIG (reference sequence).

The chain couples TRBV6-2 or TRBV6-3 to TRBJ2-2; the D call of TRBD2 rests on TCRdb alone, since no DNA is present to check it. CDR3 size: 14 residues. Germline V gives CDR1 MNHEY, CDR2 SVGEGT. The CDR3 region is CASQREIGTGELFF.

The gene calls are TRBV5-5 and TRBJ2-2; the TCRdb call, TRBD2, lacks DNA for checking. Per the germline V gene, CDR1 is SGHKS and CDR2 is YYEKEE (reference sequence). The CDR3 runs to 15 residues. CDR3 residues: CASSVRDSPTGELFF.

The chain carries TRBV29-1 and TRBJ1-1. Germline CDR1 is SQVTM and CDR2 is ANQGSEA. The CDR3 consists of 12 residues. CDR3 sequence: CSVGRRNTEAFF.

The V call is TRBV6-1, the J call TRBJ1-5; TCRdb gives TRBD1 as the D gene, but with no DNA this cannot be confirmed. Germline V gene data show CDR1 as MNHNS and CDR2 as SASEGT. The CDR3 is made up of 14 amino acids. The CDR3 sequence is CASSITQGSQPQHF.

The rearrangement links TRBV20-1 to TRBJ1-1. Germline V lookup: CDR1 DFQATT, CDR2 SNEGSKA (reference sequence). The CDR3 is made up of 18 amino acids. Here the CDR3 reads CSAREHRGTLGLNTEAFF.

The chain links TRBV7-2 to TRBJ2-5; TCRdb designates TRBD2, a call that cannot be tested without DNA. The germline gives CDR1 SGHTA, CDR2 FQGNSA. This CDR3 contains 16 residues. CDR3 residues: CASSGQAGGPWETQYF.

This CDR3 reads CASLPGRHTGELFF. The chain joins TRBV6-1 to TRBJ2-2; TCRdb returns TRBD2, unconfirmable since there is no DNA. This CDR3 region has 14 residues. CDR1 MNHNS and CDR2 SASEGT come from the germline V gene.

The rearrangement uses TRBV5-6 and TRBJ1-2. The CDR3 contains 12 residues. Per the germline V gene, CDR1 is SGHDT and CDR2 is YYEEEE. The CDR3 here is CASSLGTAGYTF.

The V and J genes are TRBV29-1 and TRBJ2-7; TCRdb's D call, TRBD2, is unchecked because there is no DNA. The CDR3 has 13 amino acids. In germline, CDR1 is SQVTM, CDR2 ANQGSEA. CDR3 protein: CSVPLAGSYEQYF.

This sequence joins TRBV9 and TRBJ2-5; absent DNA, TCRdb's TRBD2 call cannot be checked. Germline V CDR1 and CDR2: SGDLS, YYNGEE. CDR3 length equals 16 residues. CDR3 region: CASSVELAGGQETQYF. The full variable domain, completed using reference TRBV9 and TRBJ2-5, is DSGVTQTPKHLITATGQRVTLRCSPRSGDLSVYWYQQSLDQGLQFLIQYYNGEERAKGNILERFSAQQFPDLHSELNLSSLELGDSALYFCASSVELAGGQETQYFGPGTRLLVL.

This chain links TRBV5-1 with TRBJ1-5; TCRdb reports TRBD1, a call that lacks DNA to check it against. CDR3 size: 15 residues. Germline V gene lookup returns CDR1 SGHRS and CDR2 YFSETQ. This CDR3 reads CASSPGTGVSQPQHF.

The V gene is TRBV5-1, the J gene TRBJ2-1; TCRdb outputs TRBD2, but without DNA this stays unchecked. CDR1 SGHRS and CDR2 YFSETQ come from the germline V gene. CDR3 size: 15 residues. Here the CDR3 reads CASTLSGSTHNEQFF.

V is TRBV2 and J is TRBJ2-1; TCRdb selects TRBD1, and the lack of DNA leaves this call unchecked. Germline assignment: CDR1 SNHLY and CDR2 FYNNEI. CDR3 size: 16 residues. The CDR3 sequence is CASTTPRDRGRNEQFF.

The chain carries TRBV14 and TRBJ2-1; as DNA is missing, the TRBD2 call by TCRdb cannot be tested. The germline V gene encodes CDR1 SGHDN and CDR2 FVKESK. The CDR3 has 15 amino acids. The CDR3 is CASSPRHGGNNEQFF.

This rearrangement joins TRBV28 to TRBJ2-1. The CDR3 has 13 residues. The germline gives CDR1 MDHEN, CDR2 SYDVKM. Here the CDR3 reads CASTDSGYNEQFF.

The gene calls are TRBV27 and TRBJ1-6. The CDR3 runs to 12 residues. Germline assignment: CDR1 MNHEY and CDR2 SMNVEV (reference sequence). This CDR3 reads CASSLLNSPLHF.

The chain carries TRBV12-3 or TRBV12-4 and TRBJ2-5; no DNA is available, so the TRBD2 call from TCRdb remains unchecked. The CDR3 is made up of 16 amino acids. The CDR3: CASSLEAGLGQETQYF.